This T cell receptor (beta chain) was documented in a study of shared clonotypes between healthy human individuals. The CDR3 consists of 11 residues. Trimming left V 5 bases short and J 6 bases short, with 4 bases between. The germline V gene has CDR1 MDHEN and CDR2 SYDVKM. Assay used: immunoSEQ multiplex PCR; TCRdb lists only in-frame clones, some missing. The sample holds 2 million to 3 million clones, 90% to 95% seen once. A word on this clone: Other nucleotide sequences in the sample specify the same CDR3.

V gene TRBV28 combines with J gene TRBJ2-2, with D unresolved. The source material was naive CD4+ T cells from PBMCs. Sample subset: CD45RA+ positively selected. This TCR was recovered from a man aged 18-30 years in good health. Some clones in this sample may be carry-over from other donors' samples. The CDR3 sequence: CASSGSGELFF. The DNA of the CDR3 is TGTGCCAGCAGTGGATCCGGGGAGCTGTTTTTT. Drawing the rest from reference TRBV28 and TRBJ2-2, the complete variable domain is DVKVTQSSRYLVKRTGEKVFLECVQDMDHENMFWYRQDPGLGLRLIYFSYDVKMKEKGDIPEGYSVSREKKERFSLILESASTNQTSMYLCASSGSGELFFGEGSRLTVL.